A single sample is the source of the 21 T cell receptor beta chains below, sequenced in a study of siplizumab effects on memory and regulatory T cells. Sequencing was performed with immunoSEQ multiplex PCR; in TCRdb, only in-frame clones are kept and a portion is missing. The top ten hold about 5% of the sample, which has more than 60,000 clones, about 92% seen once. The specimen sequenced was CD8+ T cells sorted from blood. Every receptor here comes from a human donor in good health.

The chain combines TRBV4-1 with TRBJ1-1; D perhaps matches TRBD1 (5 bases). CDR1 is MGHRA, CDR2 YSYEKL, per germline. V lost 4 bases and J lost 4, with 13 bases in between. CDR3 size: 14 residues. The CDR3: CASSPTLRGTEAFF. The CDR3 DNA reads TGCGCCAGCAGCCCGACCTTGAGGGGCACTGAAGCTTTCTTT.

This sequence joins TRBV4-3 and TRBJ1-1, with 10 bases matching TRBD1. Germline V gene sequence: CDR1 LGHNA, CDR2 YSLEER. The CDR3 is 15 residues long. With V trimmed by 6 bases and J by 0 bases, 4 bases remained unmatched. The CDR3 here is CASRQTGGLNTEAFF. For the CDR3, the DNA is TGCGCCAGCAGGCAGACAGGGGGCCTGAACACTGAAGCTTTCTTT.

This clone was counted a single time. The rearrangement joins TRBV5-8 to TRBJ1-2; 9 bases line up with TRBD1. The CDR3 is 15 amino acids. Germline CDR1 reads SGHTS; CDR2 reads YDEGEE. V shed 4 bases, J shed 2 bases, and the junction held 6 bases outside the gene matches. CDR3 loop: CASSPGQGLNYGYTF. The CDR3 DNA follows: TGTGCCAGCAGCCCGGGACAGGGTTTAAACTATGGCTACACCTTC.

The J gene is TRBJ2-1, the V gene TRBV4-1; D ambiguous. The V end was cut by 1 base, the J end by 12 bases, with 16 bases between. This CDR3 spans 14 amino acids. In germline, CDR1 is MGHRA, CDR2 YSYEKL. The CDR3 region is CASSQGPAPIGQFF. The DNA of the CDR3 is TGCGCCAGCAGCCAAGGTCCGGCTCCCATCGGGCAGTTCTTC.

The chain links TRBV7-9 to TRBJ2-7; D is uncertain. The germline V gene has CDR1 SEHNR and CDR2 FQNEAQ (reference sequence). The V end lost 1 base, the J end lost 0 bases, and 13 bases lay between the germline ends. The CDR3 extends over 16 amino acids. CDR3 protein: CASSLERGPSSYEQYF. The CDR3 bases are TGTGCCAGCAGCTTAGAACGTGGGCCGAGCTCCTACGAGCAGTACTTC.

The chain has TRBV5-4 and TRBJ1-5, with 7 bases aligning to TRBD1. Germline CDR1 SGHNT, CDR2 YYREEE (reference sequence). V shed 2 bases and J 3 bases; nucleotides not matched to a gene: 8. The CDR3 runs to 16 residues. This CDR3 reads CASSFLDDRDNQPQHF. CDR3 nucleotides: TGTGCCAGCAGCTTCTTGGACGACAGGGACAATCAGCCCCAGCATTTT.

This rearrangement joins TRBV12-5 to TRBJ2-7, with D perhaps matching TRBD1 (5 bases). The V gene's germline CDR1 is LGHNT and CDR2 FRNRAP. The CDR3 has 11 amino acids. Deletions cut 5 bases from V and 5 bases from J, with 7 bases between. The chain's CDR3 is CASGDSHEQYF. The CDR3, as DNA: TGTGCTAGTGGTGACAGCCACGAGCAGTACTTC.

In regard to this clone: Mismatch with germline at one junction end may stem from a read error. The chain is built from TRBV6-1 and TRBJ2-5; 9 nucleotides match TRBD2. Germline CDR1 is MNHNS and CDR2 is SASEGT. There are 15 residues in the CDR3. The CDR3 DNA is TGTGCCAGCAGTCAAGCGGGGGGCATAGGGGAGACCCAGTACTTC. Protein product: CASSQAGGIGETQYF.

The chain recombines TRBV11-2 with TRBJ1-3; D gene ambiguous. Trimming stripped 1 base from V and 0 bases from J, with 10 bases between. The CDR3 sequence is 16 residues long. Germline CDR1 and CDR2: SGHAT and FQNNGV. The DNA of the CDR3 is TGTGCCAGCAGCTTAGCCCCTTCGAACTCTGGAAACACCATATATTTT. This translates into CASSLAPSNSGNTIYF.

J is TRBJ2-1 and V is TRBV9; 11 bases align to TRBD2. V lost 2 bases, J lost 10 bases, and 8 bases stayed unmatched. This CDR3 is 15 amino acids long. The germline gives CDR1 SGDLS, CDR2 YYNGEE. The CDR3: CASSVVAGGPNEQFF. The CDR3 nucleotides are TGTGCCAGCAGCGTTGTAGCGGGGGGGCCCAACGAGCAGTTCTTC.

This clone was detected once. The CDR3 coding sequence is TGTGCCAGCAACAGTGGGGGGGCGTACAATGAGCAGTTCTTC. Its translation is CASNSGGAYNEQFF. The chain carries TRBV11-2 and TRBJ2-1; the D gene is possibly TRBD2 (7 bases). The V and J ends lost 7 bases and 4 bases respectively, with 14 bases between them. CDR1 is SGHAT and CDR2 is FQNNGV in the germline V gene. The CDR3 runs to 14 residues.

The V and J genes are TRBV7-9 and TRBJ2-5; TRBD2 is a possible D gene (5 bases). Germline V gives CDR1 SEHNR, CDR2 FQNEAQ (reference sequence). The CDR3 has 15 amino acids. Trimming pared 1 base from V and 3 bases from J, leaving 12 bases between. CDR3 loop: CASSLVVGLEETQYF. The CDR3 coding sequence is TGTGCCAGCAGCTTAGTCGTAGGACTGGAAGAGACCCAGTACTTC.

The chain is built from TRBV19 and TRBJ1-1; 9 bases are a match to TRBD1. The V and J ends lost 5 bases and 1 base, in that order; junction bases with no gene match: 2. CDR3 length: 14 residues. Germline CDR1 is LNHDA and CDR2 is SQIVND (reference sequence). CDR3: CASSLGQGNTEAFF. CDR3 bases: TGTGCCAGTAGTTTGGGACAGGGGAACACTGAAGCTTTCTTT.

This clone occurred once. The junction departs from the called germline gene at one end, perhaps through a read error. The chain carries TRBV6-5 and TRBJ2-2; a weak D match, TRBD2 (5 bases). This CDR3 spans 14 amino acids. Per germline, CDR1 MNHEY and CDR2 SVGAGI. CDR3 DNA sequence: TGTGCCAGCAGTTCCCCCTACGGGCCCGGGGAACTGTTTTTT. Residues: CASSSPYGPGELFF.

The chain joins TRBV4-2 to TRBJ2-5; 9 bases match TRBD2. The germline V gene encodes CDR1 LGHNA and CDR2 YNFKEQ. This CDR3 has 14 amino acids. J gave up 5 bases and V 1 base, and 2 bases lay outside the gene matches. The chain's CDR3 is CASSQGGGEETQYF. The CDR3 region has the DNA TGTGCCAGCAGCCAAGGCGGGGGGGAGGAGACCCAGTACTTC.

The J gene is TRBJ1-1, the V gene TRBV12-2; the listed D gene, TRBD1, was not tested against the DNA. TRBV12-2 is shown as a pseudogene. The CDR3 spans 14 residues. The CDR3 coding sequence is TGTGCAAGTCACCCCGCGACAGGGGAAAAAGGAGCTTTCTTT. Translated, it gives CASHPATGEKGAFF.

The chain is built from TRBV28 and TRBJ1-1; the match to TRBD1 covers 7 bases. The J segment lost 6 bases and the V segment lost 2 bases, leaving 6 bases of the junction unmatched. The V gene's germline CDR1 is MDHEN and CDR2 SYDVKM. This CDR3 spans 14 amino acids. The chain's CDR3 is CASSLEGATAEAFF. As DNA, the CDR3 is TGTGCCAGCAGTTTAGAGGGGGCGACCGCTGAAGCTTTCTTT.

This clone was counted a single time. The chain links TRBV4-1 to TRBJ2-7; 7 bases line up with TRBD1. Unmatched junction bases numbered 8, after V lost 4 bases and J lost 2 bases. Germline V lookup: CDR1 MGHRA, CDR2 YSYEKL. This CDR3 region has 15 residues. The chain's CDR3 is CASSLLTGTAYEQYF. The CDR3 coding sequence is TGCGCCAGCAGCCTGTTGACCGGGACAGCCTACGAGCAGTACTTC.

As regards this clone: One end of the junction is discordant with germline, which a read error may explain. This chain uses TRBV15 with TRBJ1-5; D might be TRBD1 (5 bases). This CDR3 region has 15 residues. From germline, CDR1 is LNHNV and CDR2 YYDKDF (reference sequence). The CDR3 is CATSRDRGVNQPQHF. As DNA, the CDR3 is TGTGCCACCAGCCGAGACAGAGGAGTTAATCAGCCCCAGCATTTT.

The rearrangement links TRBV9 to TRBJ2-3; TRBD2 agrees at 8 bases. Germline V gene data show CDR1 as SGDLS and CDR2 as YYNGEE. This CDR3 has 16 residues. Trimming at V came to 4 bases and at J to 5 bases, leaving 12 bases not matched to a gene. CDR3 coding DNA: TGTGCCAGCAGCCTTGTACTCAGCGGGGGTCTAGATACGCAGTATTTT. Translating it yields CASSLVLSGGLDTQYF.

This sequence joins TRBV7-9 and TRBJ2-3; 8 bases match TRBD2. The CDR3 runs to 14 residues. V lost 6 bases and J lost 3; bases outside the gene matches: 5. CDR1 and CDR2 (germline): SEHNR, FQNEAQ (reference sequence). The CDR3 nucleotides are TGTGCCAGCAGGTTTAGCGGGGAAACAGATACGCAGTATTTT. Translation: CASRFSGETDTQYF.